This is a list of T cell receptor beta chains from one sample in a study of sequential checkpoint blockade in melanoma. The method was immunoSEQ multiplex PCR; TCRdb's version includes in-frame clones alone and lacks a portion of them. Its table lists a few dozen clones. Specimen: tumor tissue (inferred from file names), collected from a patient given nivolumab and ipilimumab in sequence. The receptors come from a human donor with melanoma. Both conserved end residues are part of each CDR3. D genes are given only for firm matches. Size is stated for part of the rows, as once, few or many counts, or as a class when the clone is expanded.

j_call,clone_size,cdr3_length,v_call,d_call,cdr3_nt,cdr3_aa
TRBJ2-2,.,13,TRBV28,.,TGTGCCAGCAGTTTAACGAATTACGGGGAGCTGTTTTTT,CASSLTNYGELFF
TRBJ1-1,few,13,TRBV6-8,.,TGTGCCAGCAGTGACTCTAAGGACACTGAAGCTTTCTTT,CASSDSKDTEAFF
TRBJ2-5,large,15,TRBV11-3,.,TGTGCCAGCAGCTTAGAACTCTCGATGGCGGAGACCCAGTACTTC,CASSLELSMAETQYF
TRBJ1-2,.,13,TRBV19,.,TGTGCCAGTAGCAAGCAGGGGAACTATGGCTACACCTTC,CASSKQGNYGYTF
TRBJ2-5,few,13,TRBV23-1,TRBD1,TGCGCCAGCAGCTTGACAGGGGAAGAGACCCAGTACTTC,CASSLTGEETQYF
TRBJ1-1,.,15,TRBV11-3,.,TGTGCCAGCAGCCTAACCCGAGGATCGAACACTGAAGCTTTCTTT,CASSLTRGSNTEAFF
TRBJ2-7,few,14,TRBV6-8,TRBD1,TGTGCCAGCGGGGACCAGGGGGCATCCTACGAGCAGTACTTC,CASGDQGASYEQYF
TRBJ2-1,.,18,TRBV1,.,TGCGCCAGCAGCCAAGATGGCCTAGCGGGGACCCTCTACAATGAGCAGTTCTTC,CASSQDGLAGTLYNEQFF
TRBJ2-5,few,15,TRBV9,.,TGTGCCAGCAGCGTAGACATAGGGTCCCAAGAGACCCAGTACTTC,CASSVDIGSQETQYF
TRBJ2-7,.,13,TRBV27,.,TGTGCCAGCAGTTTAGGTTTCAGCTACGAGCAGTACTTC,CASSLGFSYEQYF
TRBJ1-5,few,14,TRBV6-8,TRBD1,TGTGCCATCAGTACAGGGGATAGCAATCAGCCCCAGCATTTT,CAISTGDSNQPQHF
TRBJ1-1,.,14,TRBV5-1,.,TGCGCCAGCACCGACGGGAGGGCCAGGACTGAAGCTTTCTTT,CASTDGRARTEAFF
TRBJ1-1,few,12,TRBV30,.,TGTGCCTGGAGTGTATTGGACACTGAAGCTTTCTTT,CAWSVLDTEAFF
TRBJ1-5,.,18,TRBV19,TRBD1,TGTGCCAGTAGTACGGACAGGGGCCGGGGATTGGGCAATCAGCCCCAGCATTTT,CASSTDRGRGLGNQPQHF